This T cell receptor (beta chain) appears in the sequencing data of a study of HIV-infected patients and healthy controls. Germline V gene lookup returns CDR1 MDHEN and CDR2 SYDVKM. The CDR3 runs 23 residues. Trimming cost V 0 bases and J 0 bases, with 29 bases left between them. A single record per CDR3 protein comes from TCRdb applying MiXCR to the 5' RACE reads. This sample carries around 67,000 distinct CDR3 sequences, 15% to 20% of them seen once, and the ten largest clones take around 5.9%. This sequence was found in a human donor in good health. The chain recombines TRBV28 with TRBJ2-2, with D possibly matching TRBD2 (6 bases). Sequencing input: CD4+ T cells from blood. The CDR3 spells CASSLWGLGRGSGPTSNTGELFF. As DNA, the CDR3 is TGTGCCAGCAGTTTATGGGGGCTCGGACGGGGTAGCGGACCCACCTCGAACACCGGGGAGCTGTTTTTT.